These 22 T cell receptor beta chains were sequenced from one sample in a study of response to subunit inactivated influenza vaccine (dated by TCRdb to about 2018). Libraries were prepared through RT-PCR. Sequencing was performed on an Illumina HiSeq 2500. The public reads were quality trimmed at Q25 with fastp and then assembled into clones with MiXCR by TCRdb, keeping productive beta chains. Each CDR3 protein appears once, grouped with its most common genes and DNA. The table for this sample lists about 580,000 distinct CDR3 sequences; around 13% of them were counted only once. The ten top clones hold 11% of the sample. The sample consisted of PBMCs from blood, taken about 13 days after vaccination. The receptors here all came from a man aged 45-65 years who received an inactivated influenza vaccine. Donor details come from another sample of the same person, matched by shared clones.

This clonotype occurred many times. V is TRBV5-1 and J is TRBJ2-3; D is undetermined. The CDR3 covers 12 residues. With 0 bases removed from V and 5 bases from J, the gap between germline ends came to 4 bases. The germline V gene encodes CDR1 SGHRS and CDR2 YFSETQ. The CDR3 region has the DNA TGCGCCAGCAGCTTGGAGGGAGATACGCAGTATTTT. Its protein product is CASSLEGDTQYF.

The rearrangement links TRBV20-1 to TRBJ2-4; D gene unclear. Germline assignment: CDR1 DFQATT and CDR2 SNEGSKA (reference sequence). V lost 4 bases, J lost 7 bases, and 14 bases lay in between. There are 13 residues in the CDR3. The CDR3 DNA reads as TGCAGTGCTACTGACCGGTTAGGGAACATTCAGTACTTC. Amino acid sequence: CSATDRLGNIQYF.

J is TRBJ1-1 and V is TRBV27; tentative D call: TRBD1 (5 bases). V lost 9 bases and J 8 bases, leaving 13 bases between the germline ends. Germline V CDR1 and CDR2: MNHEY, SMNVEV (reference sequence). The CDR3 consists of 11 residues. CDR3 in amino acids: CASQGYREAFF. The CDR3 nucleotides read TGTGCCAGTCAGGGATACAGGGAAGCTTTCTTT.

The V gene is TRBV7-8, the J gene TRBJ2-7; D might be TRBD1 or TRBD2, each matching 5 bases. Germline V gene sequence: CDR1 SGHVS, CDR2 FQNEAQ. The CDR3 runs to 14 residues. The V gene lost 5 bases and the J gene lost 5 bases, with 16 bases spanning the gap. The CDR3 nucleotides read TGTGCCAGCAGCGCACAGAGGGGTGGCGACGAGCAGTACTTC. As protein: CASSAQRGGDEQYF.

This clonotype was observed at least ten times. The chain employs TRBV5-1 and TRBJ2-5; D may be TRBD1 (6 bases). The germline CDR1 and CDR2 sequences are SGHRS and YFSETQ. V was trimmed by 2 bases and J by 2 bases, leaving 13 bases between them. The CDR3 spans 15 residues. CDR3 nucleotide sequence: TGCGCCAGCAGCTTTGGCAGGGGCTATCAAGAGACCCAGTACTTC. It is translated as CASSFGRGYQETQYF.

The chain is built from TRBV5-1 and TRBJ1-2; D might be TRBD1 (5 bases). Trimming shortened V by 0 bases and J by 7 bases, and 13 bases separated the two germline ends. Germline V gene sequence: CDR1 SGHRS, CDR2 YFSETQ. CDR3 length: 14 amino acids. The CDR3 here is CASSLEARVGGYTF. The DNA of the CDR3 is TGCGCCAGCAGCTTGGAGGCCAGGGTGGGTGGCTACACCTTC.

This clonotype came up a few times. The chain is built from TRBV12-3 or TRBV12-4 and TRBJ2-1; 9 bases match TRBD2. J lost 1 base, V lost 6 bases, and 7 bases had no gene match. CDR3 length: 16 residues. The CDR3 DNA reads TGTGCCAGCAGAGTTAGCGGGAGCCGGTCCTACAATGAGCAGTTCTTC. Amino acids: CASRVSGSRSYNEQFF.

CDR3 amino acids: CASTPPLVEGNEQFF. The CDR3 DNA reads as TGTGCCAGCACCCCCCCCCTGGTGGAGGGTAATGAGCAGTTCTTC. This sequence joins TRBV7-6 and TRBJ2-1; D is possibly TRBD2 (6 bases). Germline CDR1 and CDR2: SGHVS and FNYEAQ. V was shortened by 7 bases and J by 7 bases, with 20 bases between the two germline ends. CDR3 length equals 15 residues.

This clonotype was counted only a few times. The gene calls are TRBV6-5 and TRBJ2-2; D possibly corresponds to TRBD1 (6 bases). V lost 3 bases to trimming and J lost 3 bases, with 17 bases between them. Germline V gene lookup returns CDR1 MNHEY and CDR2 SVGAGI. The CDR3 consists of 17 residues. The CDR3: CASSYGFRGRDTGELFF. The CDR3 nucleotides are TGTGCCAGCAGTTATGGGTTCAGGGGTCGGGACACCGGGGAGCTGTTTTTT.

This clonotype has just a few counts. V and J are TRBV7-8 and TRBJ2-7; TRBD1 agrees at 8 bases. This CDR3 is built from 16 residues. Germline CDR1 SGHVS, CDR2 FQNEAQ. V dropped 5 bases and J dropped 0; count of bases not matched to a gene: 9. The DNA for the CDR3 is TGTGCCAGCAGCCCCCGGACAGGGTGGAGCTCCTACGAGCAGTACTTC. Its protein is CASSPRTGWSSYEQYF. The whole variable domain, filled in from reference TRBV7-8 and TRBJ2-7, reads GAGVSQSPRYKVAKRGQDVALRCDPISGHVSLFWYQQALGQGPEFLTYFQNEAQLDKSGLPSDRFFAERPEGSVSTLKIQRTQQEDSAVYLCASSPRTGWSSYEQYFGPGTRLTVT.

CDR3 loop: CASSAQGAFSADTQYF. The CDR3 bases are TGTGCCAGCAGTGCCCAGGGGGCTTTTTCCGCAGATACGCAGTATTTT. The chain joins TRBV6-1 to TRBJ2-3; TRBD1 matches at 8 bases. The CDR3 contains 16 residues. The V gene's germline CDR1 is MNHNS and CDR2 SASEGT. V lost 4 bases, J lost 4 bases, and 10 bases stayed unmatched.

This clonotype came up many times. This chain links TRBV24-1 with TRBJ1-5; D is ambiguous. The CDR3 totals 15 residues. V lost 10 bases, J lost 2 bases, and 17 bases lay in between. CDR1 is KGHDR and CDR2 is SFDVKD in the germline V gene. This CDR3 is CATNDSTPRNQPQHF. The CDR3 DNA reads TGTGCCACAAACGACTCAACTCCCCGCAATCAGCCCCAGCATTTT.

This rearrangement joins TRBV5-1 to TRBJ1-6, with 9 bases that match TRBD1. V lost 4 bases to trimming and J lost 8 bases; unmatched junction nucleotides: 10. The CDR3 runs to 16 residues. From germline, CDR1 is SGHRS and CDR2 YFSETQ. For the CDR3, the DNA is TGCGCCAGCAGCGGCTTAGGACAGGGGAATTATTCACCCCTCCACTTT. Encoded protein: CASSGLGQGNYSPLHF.

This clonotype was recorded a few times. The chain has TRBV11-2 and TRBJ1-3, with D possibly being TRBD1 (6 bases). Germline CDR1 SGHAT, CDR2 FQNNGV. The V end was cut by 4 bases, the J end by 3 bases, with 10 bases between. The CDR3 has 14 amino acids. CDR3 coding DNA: TGTGCCAGCAGCTCAGGGGCTTATGGAAACACCATATATTTT. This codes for CASSSGAYGNTIYF.

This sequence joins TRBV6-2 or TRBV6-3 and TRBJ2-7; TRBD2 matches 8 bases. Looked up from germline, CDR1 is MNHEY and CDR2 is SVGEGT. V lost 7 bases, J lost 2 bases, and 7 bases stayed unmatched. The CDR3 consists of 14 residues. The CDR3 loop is CASKGWREAYEQYF. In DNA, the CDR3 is TGTGCCAGCAAGGGCTGGCGGGAGGCCTACGAGCAGTACTTC.

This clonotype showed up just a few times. In DNA form, the CDR3 reads TGCAGTGCTAGAGATAAGTGGCGATTTGAAAAACTGTTTTTT. It specifies CSARDKWRFEKLFF. The chain is built from TRBV20-1 and TRBJ1-4; no reliable D call. The CDR3 totals 14 residues. V shed 0 bases and J shed 7 bases, with 12 bases lying between them. CDR1 DFQATT and CDR2 SNEGSKA come from the germline V gene (reference sequence).

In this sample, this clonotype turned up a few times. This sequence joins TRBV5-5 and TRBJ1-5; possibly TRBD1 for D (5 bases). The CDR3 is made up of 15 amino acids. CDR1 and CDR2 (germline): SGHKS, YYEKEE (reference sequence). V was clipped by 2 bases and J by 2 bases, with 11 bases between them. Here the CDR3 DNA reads TGTGCCAGCAGCTTTTGGCAGGGCGGCAATCAGCCCCAGCATTTT. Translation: CASSFWQGGNQPQHF.

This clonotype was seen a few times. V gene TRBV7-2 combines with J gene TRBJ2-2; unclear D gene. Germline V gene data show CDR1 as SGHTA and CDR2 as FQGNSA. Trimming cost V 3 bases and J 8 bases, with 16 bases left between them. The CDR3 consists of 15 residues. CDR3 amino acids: CASSLLPESRGELFF. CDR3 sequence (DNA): TGTGCCAGCAGCTTGTTACCCGAATCCCGTGGGGAGCTGTTTTTT. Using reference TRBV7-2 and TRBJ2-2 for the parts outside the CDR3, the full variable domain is GAGVSQSPSNKVTEKGKDVELRCDPISGHTALYWYRQSLGQGLEFLIYFQGNSAPDKSGLPSDRFSAERTGGSVSTLTIQRTQQEDSAVYLCASSLLPESRGELFFGEGSRLTVL.

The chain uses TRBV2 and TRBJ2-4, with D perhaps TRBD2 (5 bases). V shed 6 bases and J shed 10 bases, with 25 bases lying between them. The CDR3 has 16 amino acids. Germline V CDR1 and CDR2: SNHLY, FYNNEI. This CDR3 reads CASRTPTFGVGGIQYF. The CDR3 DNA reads TGTGCCAGCAGGACTCCCACCTTCGGGGTCGGAGGTATTCAGTACTTC.

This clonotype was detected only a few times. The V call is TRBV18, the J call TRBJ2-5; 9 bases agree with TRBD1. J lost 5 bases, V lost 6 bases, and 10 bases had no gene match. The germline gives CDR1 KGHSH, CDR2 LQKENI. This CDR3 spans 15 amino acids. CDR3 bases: TGTGCCAGCTCCCGACGGACAGGGGCGTCGGAGACCCAGTACTTC. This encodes CASSRRTGASETQYF.

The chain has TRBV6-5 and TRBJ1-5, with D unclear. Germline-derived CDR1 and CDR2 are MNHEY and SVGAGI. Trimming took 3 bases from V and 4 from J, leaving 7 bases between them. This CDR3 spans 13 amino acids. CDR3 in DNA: TGTGCCAGCAGTTATGGGGTAAATCAGCCCCAGCATTTT. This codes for CASSYGVNQPQHF.

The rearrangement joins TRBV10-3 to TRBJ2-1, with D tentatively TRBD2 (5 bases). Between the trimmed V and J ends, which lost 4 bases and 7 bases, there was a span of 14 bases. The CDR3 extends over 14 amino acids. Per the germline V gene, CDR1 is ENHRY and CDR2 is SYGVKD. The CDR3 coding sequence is TGTGCCATCAGTGTAAAGCTAGCTTCTAATGAGCAGTTCTTC. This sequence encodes CAISVKLASNEQFF.